Sequencing of this T cell receptor (beta chain) was carried out in a study of shared clonotypes between healthy human individuals. Findings of the study overall: In contrast to clonotypes shared by all four donors, non-shared clonotypes had lower generation probabilities.

Regarding this clone: The antigen is not known.

Germline CDR1 is SEHNR and CDR2 is FQNEAQ (reference sequence). Trimming removed 0 bases at V and 5 bases at J, with 4 bases between. CDR3 size: 12 residues. Naive-designated CD8 cells lacked CD45RO, were positively enriched for CCR7, and omitted terminally differentiated effector memory CD45RA+ cells. Assay used: immunoSEQ multiplex PCR; TCRdb lists only in-frame clones, some missing. In the table there are approximately 1.9 million clones, over 85% of which are singletons. The source material was naive CD8+ T cells from PBMCs. The chain uses TRBV7-9 and TRBJ1-2, with no clear D. The clonotype was recovered from a man between 18 and 29 years old in good health. Some clones in this sample may be carry-over from other donors' samples. CDR3 coding DNA: TGTGCCAGCAGCTTAGCCCGTTATGGCTACACCTTC. It yields the protein CASSLARYGYTF. The variable domain in full, completed from reference TRBV7-9 and TRBJ1-2, reads DTGVSQNPRHKITKRGQNVTFRCDPISEHNRLYWYRQTLGQGPEFLTYFQNEAQLEKSRLLSDRFSAERPKGSFSTLEIQRTEQGDSAMYLCASSLARYGYTFGSGTRLTVV.